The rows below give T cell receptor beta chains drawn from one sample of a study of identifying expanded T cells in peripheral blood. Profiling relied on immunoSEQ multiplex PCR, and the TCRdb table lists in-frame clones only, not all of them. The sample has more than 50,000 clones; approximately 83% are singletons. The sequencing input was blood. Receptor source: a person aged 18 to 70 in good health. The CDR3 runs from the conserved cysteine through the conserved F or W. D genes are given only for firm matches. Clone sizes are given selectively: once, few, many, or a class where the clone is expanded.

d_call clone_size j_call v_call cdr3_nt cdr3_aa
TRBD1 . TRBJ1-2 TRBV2 TGTGCCAGCAGGAACCCGGGACAGGGGGAACGCTACACCTTC CASRNPGQGERYTF
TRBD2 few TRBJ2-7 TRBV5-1 TGCGCCAGCAGCTTGGTAGCGGGAGAGGGGAACCACGAGCAGTACTTC CASSLVAGEGNHEQYF
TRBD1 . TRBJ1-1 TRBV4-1 TGCGCCAGCAGCCAAGATCCTTCGATGACAGGGAGGGGAACTGAAGCTTTCTTT CASSQDPSMTGRGTEAFF
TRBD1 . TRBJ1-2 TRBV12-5 TGTGCTAGTGGTCGTGGCTCTGATATGGTTTGGACAGGCATTAACTATGGCTACACCTTC CASGRGSDMVWTGINYGYTF
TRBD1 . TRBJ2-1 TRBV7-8 TGTGCCAGCAGCTCAGGGGGCGATGAGCAGTTCTTC CASSSGGDEQFF
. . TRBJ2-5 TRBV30 TGTGCCTGGAGTTTCGATTTGACACAAGAGACCCAGTACTTC CAWSFDLTQETQYF
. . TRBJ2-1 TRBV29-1 TGCAGCGTCGGGGGTATTGAGCAGTTCTTC CSVGGIEQFF
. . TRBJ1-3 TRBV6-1 TGTGCCAGCAGGTCCAACTCTGGAAACACCATATATTTT CASRSNSGNTIYF
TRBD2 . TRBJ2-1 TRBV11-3 TGTGCCAGCAGCTTAGGGGGGACTAGCGGAGCCAGCAATGAGCAGTTCTTC CASSLGGTSGASNEQFF
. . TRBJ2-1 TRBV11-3 TGTGCCAGCAGGGAATCAAGCTCCTACAATGAGCAGTTCTTC CASRESSSYNEQFF
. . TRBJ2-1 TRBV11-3 TGTGCCAGCAGCTCCATAGGGGGTAGTGAGCAGTTCTTC CASSSIGGSEQFF
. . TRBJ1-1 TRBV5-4 TGTGCCAGCAGCTTAAGTCTGAACACTGAAGCTTTCTTT CASSLSLNTEAFF
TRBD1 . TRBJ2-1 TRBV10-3 TGTGCCATCAGTACCGGGACAGGCGACAATGAGCAGTTCTTC CAISTGTGDNEQFF
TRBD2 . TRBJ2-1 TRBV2 TGTGCCTGCTTAGCGGGAAGCTACAATGAGCAGTTCTTC CACLAGSYNEQFF
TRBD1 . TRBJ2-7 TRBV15 TGTGCCACCAGCAGGGGAATGGGACAGACGATTGCCCTACGCGAGCAGTACTTC CATSRGMGQTIALREQYF
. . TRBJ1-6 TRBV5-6 TGTGCCAGCAGCTTGGCCGGGAACTATAATTCACCCCTCCACTTT CASSLAGNYNSPLHF
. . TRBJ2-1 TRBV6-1 TGTGCCAGCACTCGAACCACGGGACGGTACAATGAGCAGTTCTTC CASTRTTGRYNEQFF
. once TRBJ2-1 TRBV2 TGTGCCAGCAAGGTTGGGGGGGCAAATGAGCAGTTCTTC CASKVGGANEQFF